Presented here are 7 T cell receptor beta chains from one specimen sequenced in a study of response to subunit inactivated influenza vaccine. TCRdb used MiXCR to reprocess the RT-PCR reads, holding one entry per CDR3 protein. The table has 650,000 to 800,000 distinct CDR3 sequences, approximately 15% seen once. The sample here was PBMCs from blood, taken 14 days before vaccination. These receptor sequences come from a man aged 45-65 years who received an inactivated influenza vaccine.

The chain combines TRBV20-1 with TRBJ2-1; 16 bases are a match to TRBD2. The CDR3 is 17 residues long. Germline CDR1 is DFQATT and CDR2 is SNEGSKA (reference sequence). The trim removed 6 bases at V and 4 bases at J, leaving 9 bases unmatched. This chain's CDR3 is CSARPGLAGGTYNEQFF. For the CDR3, the DNA is TGCAGTGCACGACCGGGACTAGCGGGAGGGACGTACAATGAGCAGTTCTTC.

The chain links TRBV6-1 to TRBJ2-1; 14 bases are a match to TRBD2. This CDR3 region has 18 residues. Trimming took 8 bases from V and 5 from J; bases not matched to a gene: 14. Germline CDR1 MNHNS, CDR2 SASEGT. CDR3 amino acids: CASGRLAGGPEYNNEQFF. CDR3 DNA: TGTGCCAGCGGGAGACTAGCGGGAGGGCCGGAATATAACAATGAGCAGTTCTTC.

The V and J genes are TRBV6-1 and TRBJ2-3, with 9 bases fitting TRBD1. The J segment lost 2 bases and the V segment lost 8 bases, leaving 8 bases of the junction unmatched. This CDR3 region has 15 residues. From germline, CDR1 is MNHNS and CDR2 SASEGT. In DNA form, the CDR3 reads TGTGCCAGCCGTAGGACAGGGGACTTCACAGATACGCAGTATTTT. Its protein product is CASRRTGDFTDTQYF.

This clonotype was counted only a few times. The chain couples TRBV20-1 to TRBJ2-7; D assignment may be TRBD1 or TRBD2 (5 bases each). Per the germline V gene, CDR1 is DFQATT and CDR2 is SNEGSKA (reference sequence). Trimming removed 1 base from V and 7 bases from J, with 17 bases in between. There are 14 residues in the CDR3. The CDR3 sequence is CSARVGVGEWEQYF. CDR3 bases: TGCAGTGCTAGAGTGGGAGTGGGGGAATGGGAGCAGTACTTC.

The chain has TRBV7-8 and TRBJ1-5, with D possibly being TRBD1 (6 bases). The CDR3 runs 15 residues. Deletions cut 5 bases from V and 7 bases from J, with 18 bases between. Germline-derived CDR1 and CDR2 are SGHVS and FQNEAQ. Here the CDR3 DNA reads TGTGCCAGCAGCGAAACAGGGTTTTCGGGACAGCCCCAGCATTTT. Translating it yields CASSETGFSGQPQHF.

V gene TRBV27 combines with J gene TRBJ1-2; TRBD1 is a possible D gene (5 bases). Germline-derived CDR1 and CDR2 are MNHEY and SMNVEV (reference sequence). The CDR3 sequence is 13 residues long. V shed 3 bases and J shed 13 bases, with 18 bases lying between them. CDR3 in amino acids: CASSLKGLGGSTF. The CDR3 DNA sequence: TGTGCCAGCAGTTTGAAGGGGCTGGGAGGGAGCACCTTC.

This clonotype was detected ten times or more. The DNA for the CDR3 is TGTGCCAGCAGCTTACAGGGGGCCGGGGAGCTGTTTTTT. Protein sequence: CASSLQGAGELFF. The V and J genes are TRBV7-9 and TRBJ2-2; 7 bases fit TRBD1. Unmatched junction bases numbered 0, after V lost 2 bases and J lost 6 bases. CDR1 and CDR2 from the germline V gene are SEHNR and FQNEAQ (reference sequence). This CDR3 has 13 amino acids.